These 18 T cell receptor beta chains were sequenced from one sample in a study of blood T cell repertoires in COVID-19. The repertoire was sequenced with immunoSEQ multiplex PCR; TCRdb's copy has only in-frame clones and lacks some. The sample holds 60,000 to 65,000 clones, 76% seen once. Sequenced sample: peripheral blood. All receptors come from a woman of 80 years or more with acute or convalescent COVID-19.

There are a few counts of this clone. CDR3 protein: CASSLVADSYEQYF. The DNA of the CDR3 is TGTGCCAGCAGCTTAGTAGCAGATTCCTACGAGCAGTACTTC. The chain links TRBV7-9 to TRBJ2-7, with D hard to call. Trimming took 1 base from V and 1 from J, leaving 8 bases between them. The length of the CDR3 is 14 residues. Germline assignment: CDR1 SEHNR and CDR2 FQNEAQ (reference sequence).

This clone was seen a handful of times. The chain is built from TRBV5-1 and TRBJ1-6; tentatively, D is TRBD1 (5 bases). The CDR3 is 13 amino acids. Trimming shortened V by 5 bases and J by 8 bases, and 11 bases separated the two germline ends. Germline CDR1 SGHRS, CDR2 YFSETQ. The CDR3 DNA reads TGCGCCAGCAGAACGAAAGGGGATTCACCCCTCCACTTT. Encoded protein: CASRTKGDSPLHF.

This CDR3 is CASSVQTGGIDEQFF. The CDR3, as DNA: TGTGCCAGCAGCGTACAGACAGGGGGCATCGATGAGCAGTTCTTC. The chain joins TRBV9 to TRBJ2-1, with 10 bases that match TRBD1. This CDR3 spans 15 amino acids. Germline trimming cut 1 base from V and 8 bases from J; bases unmatched to any gene: 6. Germline V CDR1 and CDR2: SGDLS, YYNGEE.

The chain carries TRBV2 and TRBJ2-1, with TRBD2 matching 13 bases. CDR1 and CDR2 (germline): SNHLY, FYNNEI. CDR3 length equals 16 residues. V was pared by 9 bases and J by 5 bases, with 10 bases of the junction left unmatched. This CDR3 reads CASGTSGTNWDNEQFF. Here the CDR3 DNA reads TGTGCCAGTGGGACTAGCGGGACCAATTGGGACAATGAGCAGTTCTTC. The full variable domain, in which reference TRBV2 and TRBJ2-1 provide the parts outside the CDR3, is EPEVTQTPSHQVTQMGQEVILRCVPISNHLYFYWYRQILGQKVEFLVSFYNNEISEKSEIFDDQFSVERPDGSNFTLKIRSTKLEDSAMYFCASGTSGTNWDNEQFFGPGTRLTVL.

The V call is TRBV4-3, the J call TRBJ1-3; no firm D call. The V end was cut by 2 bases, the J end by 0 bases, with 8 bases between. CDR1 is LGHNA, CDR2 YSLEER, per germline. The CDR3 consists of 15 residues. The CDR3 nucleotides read TGCGCCAGCAGCCAACTGGGCCCCTCTGGAAACACCATATATTTT. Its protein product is CASSQLGPSGNTIYF.

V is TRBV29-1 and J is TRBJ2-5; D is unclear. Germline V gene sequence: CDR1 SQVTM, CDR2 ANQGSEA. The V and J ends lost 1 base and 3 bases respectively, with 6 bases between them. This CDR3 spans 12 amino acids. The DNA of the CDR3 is TGCAGCGTTGAAGGGGCAGAAGAGACCCAGTACTTC. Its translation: CSVEGAEETQYF.

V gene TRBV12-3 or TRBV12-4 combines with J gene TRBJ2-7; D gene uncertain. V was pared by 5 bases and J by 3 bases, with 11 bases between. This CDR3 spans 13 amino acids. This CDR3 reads CASSPQFNYEQYF. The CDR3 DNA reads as TGTGCCAGCAGTCCACAATTTAACTACGAGCAGTACTTC.

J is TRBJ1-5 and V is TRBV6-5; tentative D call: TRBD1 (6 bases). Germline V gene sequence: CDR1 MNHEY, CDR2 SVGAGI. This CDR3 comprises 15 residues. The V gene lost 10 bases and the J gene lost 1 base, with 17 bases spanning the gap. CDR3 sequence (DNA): TGTGCCACCTACCGGGGTAGGGGGAGCAATCAGCCCCAGCATTTT. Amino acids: CATYRGRGSNQPQHF.

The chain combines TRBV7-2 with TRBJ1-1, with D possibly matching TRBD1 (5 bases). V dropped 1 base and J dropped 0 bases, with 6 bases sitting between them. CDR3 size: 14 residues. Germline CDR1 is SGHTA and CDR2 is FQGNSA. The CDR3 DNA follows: TGTGCCAGCAGCTTAGGACAGTTGAACACTGAAGCTTTCTTT. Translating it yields CASSLGQLNTEAFF. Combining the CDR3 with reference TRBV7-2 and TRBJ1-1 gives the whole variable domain GAGVSQSPSNKVTEKGKDVELRCDPISGHTALYWYRQSLGQGLEFLIYFQGNSAPDKSGLPSDRFSAERTGGSVSTLTIQRTQQEDSAVYLCASSLGQLNTEAFFGQGTRLTVV.

In nucleotides, the CDR3 is TGTGCCAGCATCCAGGGTACTAGCGGGAAATACGAGCAGTACTTC. It specifies CASIQGTSGKYEQYF. The rearrangement joins TRBV6-6 to TRBJ2-7; TRBD2 agrees at 10 bases. Trimming cost V 7 bases and J 4 bases; bases outside gene matches: 10. CDR1 MNHNY and CDR2 SVGAGI come from the germline V gene (reference sequence). This CDR3 contains 15 residues.

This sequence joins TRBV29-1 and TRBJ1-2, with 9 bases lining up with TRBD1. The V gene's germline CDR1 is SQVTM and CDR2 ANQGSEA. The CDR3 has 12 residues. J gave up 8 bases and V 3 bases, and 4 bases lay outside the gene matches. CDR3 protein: CSVDRQGDGYTF. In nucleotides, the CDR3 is TGCAGCGTTGATCGACAGGGGGACGGCTACACCTTC.

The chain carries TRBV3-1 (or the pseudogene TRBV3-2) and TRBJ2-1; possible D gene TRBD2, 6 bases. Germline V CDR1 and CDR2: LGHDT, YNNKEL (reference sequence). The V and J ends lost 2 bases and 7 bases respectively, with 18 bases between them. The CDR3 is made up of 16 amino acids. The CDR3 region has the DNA TGTGCCAGCAGCCAAAGTAGGCGGTCCGGAGGGAATGAGCAGTTCTTC. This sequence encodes CASSQSRRSGGNEQFF.

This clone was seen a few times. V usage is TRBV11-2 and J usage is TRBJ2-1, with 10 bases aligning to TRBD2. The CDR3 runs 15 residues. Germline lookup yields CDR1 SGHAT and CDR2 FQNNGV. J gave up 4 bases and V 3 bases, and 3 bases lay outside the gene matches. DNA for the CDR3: TGTGCCAGCAGCTTCACTAGCGGGAATTACAATGAGCAGTTCTTC. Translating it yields CASSFTSGNYNEQFF. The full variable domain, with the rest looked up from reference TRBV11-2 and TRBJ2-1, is EAGVAQSPRYKIIEKRQSVAFWCNPISGHATLYWYQQILGQGPKLLIQFQNNGVVDDSQLPKDRFSAERLKGVDSTLKIQPAKLEDSAVYLCASSFTSGNYNEQFFGPGTRLTVL.

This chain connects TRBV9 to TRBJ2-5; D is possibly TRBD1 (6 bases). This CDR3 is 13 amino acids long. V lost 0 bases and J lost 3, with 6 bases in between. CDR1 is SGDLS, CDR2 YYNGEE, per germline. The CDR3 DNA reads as TGTGCCAGCAGCGTAGGGACAGAAGAGACCCAGTACTTC. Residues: CASSVGTEETQYF.

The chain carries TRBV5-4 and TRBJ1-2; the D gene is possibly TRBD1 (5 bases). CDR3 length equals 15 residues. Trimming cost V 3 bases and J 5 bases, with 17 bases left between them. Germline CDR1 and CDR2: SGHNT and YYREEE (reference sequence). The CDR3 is CASSSWGSGVYGYTF. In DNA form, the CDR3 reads TGTGCCAGCAGCTCCTGGGGGTCGGGGGTATATGGCTACACCTTC.

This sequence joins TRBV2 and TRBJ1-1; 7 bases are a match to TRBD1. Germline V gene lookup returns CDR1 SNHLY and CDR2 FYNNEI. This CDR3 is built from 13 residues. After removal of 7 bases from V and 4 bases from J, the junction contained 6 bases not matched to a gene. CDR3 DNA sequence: TGTGCCAGCAAAGCAGGGGGAGTCACTGAAGCTTTCTTT. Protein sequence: CASKAGGVTEAFF. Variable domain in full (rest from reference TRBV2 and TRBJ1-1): EPEVTQTPSHQVTQMGQEVILRCVPISNHLYFYWYRQILGQKVEFLVSFYNNEISEKSEIFDDQFSVERPDGSNFTLKIRSTKLEDSAMYFCASKAGGVTEAFFGQGTRLTVV.

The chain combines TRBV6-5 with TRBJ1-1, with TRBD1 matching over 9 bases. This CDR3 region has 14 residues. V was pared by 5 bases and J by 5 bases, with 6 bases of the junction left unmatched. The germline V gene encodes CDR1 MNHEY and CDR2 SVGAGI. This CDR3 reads CASSTGQGWTEAFF. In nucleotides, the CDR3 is TGTGCCAGCAGTACGGGACAGGGATGGACTGAAGCTTTCTTT.

The CDR3 sequence is CASSINRDRDQPQHF. As DNA, the CDR3 is TGTGCCAGCAGTATAAACCGGGACAGGGACCAGCCCCAGCATTTT. The chain couples TRBV27 to TRBJ1-5; 9 bases match TRBD1. Germline assignment: CDR1 MNHEY and CDR2 SMNVEV (reference sequence). V gave up 5 bases and J gave up 7 bases; unmatched junction bases: 9. The CDR3 contains 15 residues.